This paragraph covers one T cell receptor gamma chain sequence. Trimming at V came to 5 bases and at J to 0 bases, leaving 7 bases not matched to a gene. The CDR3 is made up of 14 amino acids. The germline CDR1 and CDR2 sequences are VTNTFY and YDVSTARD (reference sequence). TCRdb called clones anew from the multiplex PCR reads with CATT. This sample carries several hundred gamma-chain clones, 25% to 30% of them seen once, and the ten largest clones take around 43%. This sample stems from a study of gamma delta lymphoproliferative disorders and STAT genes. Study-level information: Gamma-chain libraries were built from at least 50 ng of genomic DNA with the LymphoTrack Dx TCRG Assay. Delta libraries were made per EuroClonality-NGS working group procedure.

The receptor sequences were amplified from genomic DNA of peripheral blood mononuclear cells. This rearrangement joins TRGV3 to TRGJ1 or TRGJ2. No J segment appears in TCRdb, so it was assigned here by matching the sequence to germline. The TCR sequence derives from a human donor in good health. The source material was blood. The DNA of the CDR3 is TGTGCCACCTGGGCGTTTCGGAATTATTATAAGAAACTCTTT. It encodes CATWAFRNYYKKLF.